This T cell receptor beta chain came from a study of chemoradiotherapy in HPV16-positive cancers. The study's findings and limits: Better recurrence-free survival went with HPV-responsive T-cell expansion in HPV16-positive patients.

As to this clone: As yet, its antigen is unknown.

Repertoires were sampled repeatedly during chemoradiotherapy. The protocol was immunoSEQ multiplex PCR, while the TCRdb copy is restricted to in-frame clones and leaves out a portion. In the table there are under 6,500 clones, around 88% of which are singletons. Germline V CDR1 and CDR2: SGHAT, FQNNGV. The CDR3 spans 14 residues. Trimming left V 0 bases short and J 8 bases short, with 13 bases between. The origin of this receptor is a human donor with HPV-associated anogenital cancer. The chain uses TRBV11-2 and TRBJ1-1; D is ambiguous. The sample consisted of blood, taken from a patient who underwent chemoradiotherapy. The CDR3 reads CASSLDPAAEEAFF. The CDR3 coding sequence is TGTGCCAGCAGCTTAGACCCCGCAGCCGAGGAAGCTTTCTTT. The variable domain in full, with the rest retrieved from reference TRBV11-2 and TRBJ1-1, is EAGVAQSPRYKIIEKRQSVAFWCNPISGHATLYWYQQILGQGPKLLIQFQNNGVVDDSQLPKDRFSAERLKGVDSTLKIQPAKLEDSAVYLCASSLDPAAEEAFFGQGTRLTVV.